The next 23 T cell receptor beta chains were all read from a single sample in a study. TCRdb itself ran the RT-PCR reads through MiXCR, one entry per CDR3 protein. The sample has about 700,000 distinct CDR3 sequences; approximately 15% are singletons. The sequencing input was memory CD4+ T cells from blood. The receptors stem from a female donor in good health, serving as a healthy control.

The chain links TRBV5-1 to TRBJ2-5, with TRBD2 identical over 11 bases. Germline CDR1 reads SGHRS; CDR2 reads YFSETQ. The CDR3 spans 17 residues. With 3 bases clipped from V and 2 bases from J, the junction kept 9 bases outside the gene matches. Here the CDR3 reads CASSSGLADHGQETQYF. CDR3 nucleotide sequence: TGCGCCAGCAGCTCGGGACTAGCGGACCACGGGCAAGAGACCCAGTACTTC. Full variable domain (rest looked up from reference TRBV5-1 and TRBJ2-5): KAGVTQTPRYLIKTRGQQVTLSCSPISGHRSVSWYQQTPGQGLQFLFEYFSETQRNKGNFPGRFSGRQFSNSRSEMNVSTLELGDSALYLCASSSGLADHGQETQYFGPGTRLLVL.

The table lists this clonotype with a few counts. V and J are TRBV20-1 and TRBJ2-5; D possibly matches TRBD1 or TRBD2 (5 bases each). The CDR3 is made up of 16 amino acids. CDR1 and CDR2 from the germline V gene are DFQATT and SNEGSKA (reference sequence). V lost 2 bases, J lost 5 bases, and 21 bases lay in between. CDR3 protein: CSARSIYVGERETQYF. The CDR3 bases are TGCAGTGCTAGATCTATCTACGTGGGGGAGAGGGAGACCCAGTACTTC.

This clonotype was found many times. The rearrangement joins TRBV7-2 to TRBJ2-7; 9 bases agree with TRBD2. The V and J ends lost 5 bases and 2 bases, in that order; junction bases with no gene match: 7. The CDR3 is made up of 15 amino acids. In germline, CDR1 is SGHTA, CDR2 FQGNSA. CDR3 residues: CASSTWTSETYEQYF. DNA for the CDR3: TGTGCCAGCAGCACGTGGACTAGCGAAACCTACGAGCAGTACTTC.

In this sample, this clonotype turned up a few times. The V gene is TRBV6-5, the J gene TRBJ1-5; possibly TRBD1 for D (6 bases). This CDR3 spans 14 amino acids. Trimming shortened V by 10 bases and J by 2 bases, and 15 bases separated the two germline ends. Germline lookup yields CDR1 MNHEY and CDR2 SVGAGI. CDR3 sequence (DNA): TGTGCCACCAGAAGGGGGGTCGGCAATCAGCCCCAGCATTTT. Residues: CATRRGVGNQPQHF.

In this sample, this clonotype turned up many times. The chain carries TRBV29-1 and TRBJ1-5; D perhaps matches TRBD1 (6 bases). V was pared by 5 bases and J by 5 bases, with 16 bases between. The CDR3 is made up of 14 amino acids. Germline V gene lookup returns CDR1 SQVTM and CDR2 ANQGSEA. CDR3 DNA: TGCAGCGTTCAACAGGGTACTGGCGATCAGCCCCAGCATTTT. This sequence encodes CSVQQGTGDQPQHF.

V and J are TRBV12-5 and TRBJ2-1; 9 positions match TRBD1. Unmatched junction bases numbered 3, after V lost 4 bases and J lost 5 bases. CDR1 and CDR2 (germline): LGHNT, FRNRAP. This CDR3 has 14 amino acids. CDR3 sequence: CASGWGTGNNEQFF. Written as DNA, the CDR3 is TGTGCTAGTGGTTGGGGGACAGGGAACAATGAGCAGTTCTTC.

Only a few counts were recorded for this clonotype. V usage is TRBV12-3 or TRBV12-4 and J usage is TRBJ2-6; D is possibly TRBD1 (6 bases). The CDR3 consists of 17 residues. V lost 3 bases and J lost 2, with 14 bases in between. The CDR3 sequence: CASSFGTTLTGANVLTF. CDR3 in DNA: TGTGCCAGCAGTTTTGGGACAACATTGACTGGGGCCAACGTCCTGACTTTC.

The V and J genes are TRBV10-2 and TRBJ2-2; 10 nucleotides match TRBD2. The germline CDR1 and CDR2 sequences are WSHSY and SAAADI. The CDR3 runs to 14 residues. V was pared by 7 bases and J by 4 bases, with 3 bases of the junction left unmatched. CDR3 region: CASTRTSGTGELFF. In DNA, the CDR3 is TGCGCCAGCACCCGGACTAGCGGCACCGGGGAGCTGTTTTTT.

The chain employs TRBV12-3 or TRBV12-4 and TRBJ1-5, with D maybe TRBD1 (5 bases). The CDR3 totals 13 residues. Trimming shortened V by 3 bases and J by 10 bases, and 13 bases separated the two germline ends. The CDR3 sequence is CASSFTGEGPQHF. The CDR3 bases are TGTGCCAGCAGTTTCACAGGAGAGGGACCCCAGCATTTT.

V usage is TRBV5-1 and J usage is TRBJ1-2, with D perhaps matching TRBD1 (5 bases). The CDR3 is 15 residues long. V was shortened by 3 bases and J by 1 base, with 13 bases between the two germline ends. Per the germline V gene, CDR1 is SGHRS and CDR2 is YFSETQ. CDR3 in DNA: TGCGCCAGCAGCTACCAGGGTCTTAATAACTATGGCTACACCTTC. Its translation: CASSYQGLNNYGYTF.

In its sample, this clonotype was seen many times. CDR3 region: CASSPQGEVWHEQFF. Here the CDR3 DNA reads TGCGCCAGCAGCCCACAGGGTGAGGTATGGCATGAGCAGTTCTTC. The genes are TRBV5-1 and TRBJ2-1; maybe TRBD1 (6 bases). V lost 4 bases, J lost 8 bases, and 19 bases lay in between. Germline V gives CDR1 SGHRS, CDR2 YFSETQ. CDR3 size: 15 residues.

This clonotype was seen repeatedly, ten times or more. The chain employs TRBV27 and TRBJ2-3; the D is unclear. V was shortened by 7 bases and J by 2 bases, with 13 bases between the two germline ends. There are 14 residues in the CDR3. The germline gives CDR1 MNHEY, CDR2 SMNVEV (reference sequence). The CDR3 DNA is TGTGCCAGCACCTCCCCACAGTACACAGATACGCAGTATTTT. Its protein product is CASTSPQYTDTQYF.

Ten or more counts support this clonotype. The chain combines TRBV7-2 with TRBJ2-7; either TRBD1 or TRBD2 may fit D (5 bases each). V lost 5 bases and J lost 0, with 14 bases in between. Germline lookup yields CDR1 SGHTA and CDR2 FQGNSA. This CDR3 is built from 15 residues. The CDR3 sequence: CASSPPGRASYEQYF. The CDR3 nucleotides read TGTGCCAGCAGCCCCCCGGGACGGGCCTCCTACGAGCAGTACTTC. The variable domain in full, completed from reference TRBV7-2 and TRBJ2-7, reads GAGVSQSPSNKVTEKGKDVELRCDPISGHTALYWYRQSLGQGLEFLIYFQGNSAPDKSGLPSDRFSAERTGGSVSTLTIQRTQQEDSAVYLCASSPPGRASYEQYFGPGTRLTVT.

V is TRBV5-6 and J is TRBJ2-7, with D uncertain. CDR3 size: 14 residues. Per the germline V gene, CDR1 is SGHDT and CDR2 is YYEEEE. Trimming stripped 4 bases from V and 2 bases from J, with 13 bases between. The CDR3 spells CASSLDRIPYEQYF. CDR3 DNA sequence: TGTGCCAGCAGCCTGGACCGGATCCCCTACGAGCAGTACTTC.

This rearrangement joins TRBV28 to TRBJ1-6; the D gene is possibly TRBD1 (5 bases). Germline CDR1 is MDHEN and CDR2 is SYDVKM. The CDR3 has 13 residues. V lost 5 bases and J lost 8, with 10 bases in between. CDR3 DNA: TGTGCCAGCAGTGCGCTCAGGGATTCACCCCTCCACTTT. This translates into CASSALRDSPLHF.

The chain recombines TRBV18 with TRBJ1-1, with TRBD1 as a possible D gene (6 bases). V gave up 6 bases and J gave up 3 bases, with 17 bases separating them. The CDR3 extends over 15 amino acids. Germline values: CDR1 KGHSH, CDR2 LQKENI. CDR3: CASSPIGRGDTEAFF. The CDR3 coding sequence is TGTGCCAGCTCGCCTATTGGAAGGGGGGACACTGAAGCTTTCTTT.

In its sample, this clonotype was seen many times. The rearrangement joins TRBV4-3 to TRBJ2-7; 15 positions match TRBD2. Germline loops: CDR1 LGHNA, CDR2 YSLEER. The CDR3 extends over 17 amino acids. With 2 bases clipped from V and 5 bases from J, the junction kept 7 bases outside the gene matches. Written as DNA, the CDR3 is TGCGCCAGCAGCCAACCCCCGGGGACTAGCGGGAGGAACGAGCAGTACTTC. This codes for CASSQPPGTSGRNEQYF.

In this sample, this clonotype turned up many times. The V call is TRBV27, the J call TRBJ2-5; 11 bases align to TRBD1. After removal of 5 bases from V and 2 bases from J, the junction contained 13 bases not matched to a gene. Per the germline V gene, CDR1 is MNHEY and CDR2 is SMNVEV (reference sequence). CDR3 length equals 18 residues. The CDR3 nucleotides are TGTGCCAGCAGTCCCTGGACAGGGGGCGGGGGGCTACAAGAGACCCAGTACTTC. Amino acid sequence: CASSPWTGGGGLQETQYF.

This clonotype was counted ten times or more. This chain links TRBV5-5 with TRBJ1-1; 9 bases match TRBD1. Germline V gene data show CDR1 as SGHKS and CDR2 as YYEKEE (reference sequence). This CDR3 is built from 15 residues. With 0 bases clipped from V and 5 bases from J, the junction kept 5 bases outside the gene matches. CDR3 nucleotide sequence: TGTGCCAGCAGCTTGGACGGGACAGGGCGAACTGAAGCTTTCTTT. It is translated as CASSLDGTGRTEAFF.

At least ten counts were recorded for this clonotype. This chain links TRBV10-3 with TRBJ1-5; 9 bases are a match to TRBD1. Germline V gene sequence: CDR1 ENHRY, CDR2 SYGVKD. This CDR3 contains 13 residues. With 9 bases clipped from V and 5 bases from J, the junction kept 5 bases outside the gene matches. The CDR3 DNA follows: TGTGCCATTAACCGGGACAGGGATCAGCCCCAGCATTTT. Translated, it gives CAINRDRDQPQHF.

This clonotype has ten or more counts. J is TRBJ1-2 and V is TRBV29-1; D is unclear. The CDR3 runs to 12 residues. V lost 3 bases, J lost 3 bases, and 8 bases lay in between. Per the germline V gene, CDR1 is SQVTM and CDR2 is ANQGSEA. CDR3 coding DNA: TGCAGCGTTGACCAGGCAGACTATGGCTACACCTTC. Protein product: CSVDQADYGYTF.

The chain joins TRBV4-2 to TRBJ1-5, with a weak D call TRBD1 (5 bases). The ends were cut back, 0 bases at V and 7 bases at J, with 10 bases in the middle. Looked up from germline, CDR1 is LGHNA and CDR2 is YNFKEQ. This CDR3 is 14 amino acids long. The CDR3 loop reads CASSQEGVQQPQHF. CDR3 DNA: TGTGCCAGCAGCCAAGAAGGGGTACAGCAGCCCCAGCATTTT.

This chain joins TRBV20-1 and TRBJ1-3; D uncertain. Between the trimmed V and J ends, which lost 4 bases and 0 bases, there was a span of 10 bases. In germline, CDR1 is DFQATT, CDR2 SNEGSKA (reference sequence). The CDR3 totals 14 residues. CDR3 protein: CSANTDLSGNTIYF. CDR3 in DNA: TGCAGTGCTAATACGGACCTCTCTGGAAACACCATATATTTT.